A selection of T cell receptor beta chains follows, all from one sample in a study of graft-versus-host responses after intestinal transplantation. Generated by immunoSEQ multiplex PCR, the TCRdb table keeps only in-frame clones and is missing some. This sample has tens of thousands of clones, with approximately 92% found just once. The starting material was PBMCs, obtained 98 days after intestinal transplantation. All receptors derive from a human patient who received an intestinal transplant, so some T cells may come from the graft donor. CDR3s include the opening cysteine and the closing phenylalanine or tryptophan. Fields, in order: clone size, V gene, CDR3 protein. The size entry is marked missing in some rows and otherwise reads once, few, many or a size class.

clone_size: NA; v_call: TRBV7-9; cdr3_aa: CASSLSRLPRGGADTQYF
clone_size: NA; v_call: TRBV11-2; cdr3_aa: CASSHWTSGEGEQYF
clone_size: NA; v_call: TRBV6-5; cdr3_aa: CASSYSRGGYTF
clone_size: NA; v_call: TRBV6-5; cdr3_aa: CASSLDRLNTEAFF
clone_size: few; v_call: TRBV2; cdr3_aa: CARGQDNYGYTF
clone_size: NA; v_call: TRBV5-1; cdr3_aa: CASSLGGIGTTSGNTIYF
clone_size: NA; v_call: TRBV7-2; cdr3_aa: CASSLAVRQHQETQYF
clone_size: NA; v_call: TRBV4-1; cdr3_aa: CASSQLVFDEQFF
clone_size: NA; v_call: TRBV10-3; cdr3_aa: CAISEGQGDEKLFF
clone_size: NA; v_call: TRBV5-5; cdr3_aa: CASSLAPGQGGFNQPQHF
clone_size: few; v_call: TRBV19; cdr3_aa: CASTGRQPNEQFF
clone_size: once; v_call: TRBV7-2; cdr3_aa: CASSPTSGGAPDTQYF